Reported below is one T cell receptor beta chain. The entry originates in a study of blood T cell repertoires in COVID-19. Study in general: The study drew acute and convalescent COVID-19 samples from the United States, Italy and Spain. T cells, B-cell-depleted T cells, or PBMCs supplied cDNA or gDNA.

Per the original data handling: Amplification with reference gene primers provided the estimates of nucleated cell counts. Data came from immunoSEQ multiplex PCR; TCRdb stores just in-frame clones and leaves some out. V and J calls and clone size are copied from that table; D and trimming were computed from the DNA. Here the sample spans around 100,000 clones, 80% to 85% being singletons. Germline CDR1 and CDR2: SGHAT and FQNNGV. V was shortened by 5 bases and J by 10 bases, with 10 bases between the two germline ends. The CDR3 is 11 amino acids. The chain joins TRBV11-2 to TRBJ2-3; maybe TRBD2 (6 bases). The sample comprised peripheral blood. The clonotype originates from a woman aged 70-85 years with acute or convalescent COVID-19. This CDR3 is CASSPGGAQYF. The CDR3 DNA reads as TGTGCCAGCAGCCCCGGCGGGGCGCAGTATTTT.